The source of this T cell receptor beta chain is a study of T-cell reconstitution after alpha-beta-depleted transplantation in children. Unique molecular identifiers were used in preparing the TCRbeta library. TCRdb passed the PCR reads through MiXCR, listing each CDR3 protein once. There are about 110,000 distinct CDR3 sequences in the sample; 10% occur only once, and less than 35% lies in the top ten. About this clonotype: Its antigen is unknown.

Germline trimming cut 1 base from V and 6 bases from J; bases unmatched to any gene: 16. From germline, CDR1 is MGHDK and CDR2 SYGVNS. The CDR3 extends over 20 amino acids. General observations from the study: Fresh T-cell production supplied most of the T-cell counts and diversity seen one year after transplant.

This sample comprised PBMCs, obtained before TCRalphabeta/CD19-depleted stem cell transplant. The chain uses TRBV25-1 and TRBJ2-7, with 15 bases lining up with TRBD2. This TCR came from a boy aged 2 to 10 with acute lymphoblastic leukemia, due to receive a stem cell transplant. As DNA, the CDR3 is TGTGCCAGCAGTGAATTATCTCGAAGTTTCGGGACTAGCGGGAGGAGCGAGCAGTACTTC. Amino acids: CASSELSRSFGTSGRSEQYF.